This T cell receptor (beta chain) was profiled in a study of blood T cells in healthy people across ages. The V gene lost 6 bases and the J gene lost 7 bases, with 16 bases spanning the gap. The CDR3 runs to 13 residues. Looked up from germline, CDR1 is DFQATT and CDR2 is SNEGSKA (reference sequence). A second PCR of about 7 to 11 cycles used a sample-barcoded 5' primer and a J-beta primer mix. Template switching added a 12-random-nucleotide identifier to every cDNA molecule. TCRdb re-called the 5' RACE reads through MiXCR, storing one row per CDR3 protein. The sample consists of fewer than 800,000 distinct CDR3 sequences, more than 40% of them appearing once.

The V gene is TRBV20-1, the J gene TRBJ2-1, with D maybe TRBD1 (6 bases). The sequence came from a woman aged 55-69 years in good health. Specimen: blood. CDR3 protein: CSAPPGQGNEQFF. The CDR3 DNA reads TGCAGTGCGCCCCCAGGGCAGGGGAATGAGCAGTTCTTC.